This T cell receptor beta chain stems from a study of CD8+ T cells in alopecia areata. At the level of the study: Treated patients took oral tofacitinib at 5 to 10 mg twice daily.

The authors extracted RNA and reverse transcribed it into cDNA as the sequencing template. TCRdb's table, derived via immunoSEQ multiplex PCR, lists solely in-frame clones and lacks some. The table lists more than 85,000 clones, more than 55% of them singletons. V was cut by 7 bases and J by 0 bases, with 9 bases left in between. Germline CDR1 is MNHNY and CDR2 is SVGAGI (reference sequence). This CDR3 is built from 14 residues. This clone was counted between two and nine times. The antigen is unknown. Findings and limits, study-wide: Persistence in scalp and blood during tofacitinib was observed for many expanded lesional clones. Researchers report lesional scalp, most notably alopecia totalis/universalis, outstripped normal scalp in clonality.

Treatment: oral pan-JAK inhibitor, 5-10 mg twice daily. The chain joins TRBV6-6 to TRBJ1-4; no clear D gene. The sequence was collected from a human donor with alopecia areata. The input for sequencing was CD8+ T cells sorted from blood, taken at week 4, from a patient treated with tofacitinib. CDR3 sequence (DNA): TGTGCCAGCACCCGGACCCCAACTAATGAAAAACTGTTTTTT. It specifies CASTRTPTNEKLFF.